Listed here are 15 T cell receptor beta chains from one sample, sequenced in a study of T cells in Graves' hyperthyroidism and ophthalmopathy. Amplified TCR beta CDR3 regions derived from RNA transcripts. First-round RT-PCR targeting the TCR CDR3 was performed with the HTBI primer set. MiXCR, run by TCRdb on the multiplex PCR reads, gives a single entry per CDR3 protein. The data contain approximately 560,000 distinct CDR3 sequences, about a sixth of them singletons. Input material: blood. Receptors were obtained from a woman under 40 with Graves' hyperthyroidism.

Only a few counts were recorded for this clonotype. The chain is built from TRBV4-1 and TRBJ2-2; D unresolved. V was shortened by 4 bases and J by 5 bases, with 11 bases between the two germline ends. The CDR3 runs to 14 residues. Per the germline V gene, CDR1 is MGHRA and CDR2 is YSYEKL. CDR3 bases: TGCGCCAGCAGCCCCGCCCTCGCGACCGGGGAGCTGTTTTTT. It yields the protein CASSPALATGELFF.

Ten or more counts support this clonotype. The rearrangement uses TRBV7-9 and TRBJ2-4, with 7 bases fitting TRBD1. The germline gives CDR1 SEHNR, CDR2 FQNEAQ (reference sequence). The CDR3 extends over 16 amino acids. Trimming at V came to 4 bases and at J to 5 bases, leaving 11 bases not matched to a gene. The CDR3 DNA reads TGTGCCAGCAGCTCGAACGGCGGGCAGGGGGAAAACATTCAGTACTTC. Translation gives CASSSNGGQGENIQYF.

The sample holds many counts of this clonotype. Here the CDR3 DNA reads TGTGCCAGCAGTTTAATTGTGGGAGTCAAAAGAATCCACGAGCAGTACTTC. Translating it yields CASSLIVGVKRIHEQYF. V gene TRBV28 combines with J gene TRBJ2-7; possible D gene TRBD2, 5 bases. Deletions cut 2 bases from V and 5 bases from J, with 22 bases between. From germline, CDR1 is MDHEN and CDR2 SYDVKM. The CDR3 sequence is 17 residues long.

Comment on this clonotype: A read error may explain this, as a much larger clone is one base away. Since the CDR3 does not end with the conserved phenylalanine or tryptophan, this likely comes from a read error. J is TRBJ2-7 and V is TRBV12-3 or TRBV12-4; TRBD1 aligns across 10 bases. The CDR3 has 15 amino acids. V lost 7 bases to trimming and J lost 1 base; unmatched junction nucleotides: 7. The CDR3 nucleotides are TGTGCCAGCACCCGACCGGGACAGGGGTCCTACGAGCAGTACCTC. Translation gives CASTRPGQGSYEQYL.

This clonotype occurred a few times. V gene TRBV20-1 combines with J gene TRBJ1-1; a weak D match, TRBD1 (5 bases). Per the germline V gene, CDR1 is DFQATT and CDR2 is SNEGSKA (reference sequence). V dropped 0 bases and J dropped 0 bases, with 14 bases sitting between them. CDR3 size: 16 residues. The CDR3 coding sequence is TGCAGTGCTAGAGAGACCATACAGGTTATGAACACTGAAGCTTTCTTT. This sequence encodes CSARETIQVMNTEAFF.

This clonotype was picked up many times. V usage is TRBV20-1 and J usage is TRBJ1-2; possibly TRBD1 for D (5 bases). The V and J ends lost 3 bases and 4 bases respectively, with 15 bases between them. The CDR3 is 14 amino acids. CDR1 DFQATT and CDR2 SNEGSKA come from the germline V gene (reference sequence). In nucleotides, the CDR3 is TGCAGTGCTAGCCCTCGCGGGGGTGGCTATGGCTACACCTTC. Residues: CSASPRGGGYGYTF.

This clonotype was seen repeatedly, ten times or more. This chain's CDR3 is CSAHSGSAGISYEQYF. The CDR3 coding sequence is TGCAGTGCCCATTCCGGGTCAGCGGGTATCTCCTACGAGCAGTACTTC. This rearrangement joins TRBV20-1 to TRBJ2-7; a weak D match, TRBD2 (6 bases). The CDR3 consists of 16 residues. Deletions cut 6 bases from V and 0 bases from J, with 21 bases between. Germline V gene data show CDR1 as DFQATT and CDR2 as SNEGSKA (reference sequence).

This clonotype has only a few counts. The chain recombines TRBV7-6 with TRBJ2-7; TRBD2 aligns across 7 bases. V lost 5 bases to trimming and J lost 0 bases; unmatched junction nucleotides: 10. CDR3 size: 16 residues. The germline V gene encodes CDR1 SGHVS and CDR2 FNYEAQ. CDR3 sequence: CASSERGLAVSYEQYF. In nucleotides, the CDR3 is TGTGCCAGCAGCGAACGAGGTCTAGCGGTCTCCTACGAGCAGTACTTC.

This clonotype appeared once. The V call is TRBV7-9, the J call TRBJ2-1; TRBD2 might be the D (5 bases). The CDR3 has 15 residues. From germline, CDR1 is SEHNR and CDR2 FQNEAQ (reference sequence). V lost 2 bases and J 6 bases, leaving 14 bases between the germline ends. The CDR3 here is CASSLLERGINEQFF. In nucleotides, the CDR3 is TGTGCCAGCAGCTTACTTGAACGGGGAATCAATGAGCAGTTCTTC.

V is TRBV28 and J is TRBJ1-5; no reliable D call. Per the germline V gene, CDR1 is MDHEN and CDR2 is SYDVKM. The CDR3 sequence is 15 residues long. Trimming left V 5 bases short and J 5 bases short, with 16 bases between. This CDR3 is CASSILPRRDQPQHF. The CDR3 DNA follows: TGTGCCAGCAGTATACTGCCCCGACGGGATCAGCCCCAGCATTTT. Variable domain in full (rest from reference TRBV28 and TRBJ1-5): DVKVTQSSRYLVKRTGEKVFLECVQDMDHENMFWYRQDPGLGLRLIYFSYDVKMKEKGDIPEGYSVSREKKERFSLILESASTNQTSMYLCASSILPRRDQPQHFGDGTRLSIL.

In its sample, this clonotype was seen many times. The chain links TRBV2 to TRBJ2-5, with a tentative D call TRBD2 (5 bases). Germline V gives CDR1 SNHLY, CDR2 FYNNEI. Trimming shortened V by 5 bases and J by 2 bases, and 9 bases separated the two germline ends. The CDR3 consists of 13 residues. This CDR3 reads CASSRAEQETQYF. CDR3 in DNA: TGTGCCAGCAGTCGAGCGGAACAAGAGACCCAGTACTTC.

The table lists this clonotype with a few counts. The chain uses TRBV4-3 and TRBJ2-3; 12 nucleotides line up with TRBD2. J was trimmed by 4 bases and V by 8 bases; bases with no gene match: 7. Germline CDR1 is LGHNA and CDR2 is YSLEER. The CDR3 sequence is 15 residues long. Here the CDR3 DNA reads TGCGCCAGCGGAGCGACTAGCGGGAGTGCAGATACGCAGTATTTT. Residues: CASGATSGSADTQYF.

This clonotype was seen ten or more times. V is TRBV12-3 or TRBV12-4 and J is TRBJ2-2, with D perhaps TRBD1 (5 bases). The V end lost 6 bases, the J end lost 2 bases, and 10 bases lay between the germline ends. The CDR3 is made up of 14 amino acids. CDR3 in DNA: TGTGCCAGCAGCCAGGGAATAAACACCGGGGAGCTGTTTTTT. This gives the protein CASSQGINTGELFF.

This clonotype was found many times. CDR3 amino acids: CASSLDHGETQYF. CDR3 DNA sequence: TGTGCCAGCAGCTTAGATCACGGGGAGACCCAGTACTTC. The chain recombines TRBV11-2 with TRBJ2-5; no clear D. In germline, CDR1 is SGHAT, CDR2 FQNNGV. Trimming removed 0 bases from V and 5 bases from J, with 7 bases in between. The CDR3 sequence is 13 residues long.

This clonotype occurred many times. The genes are TRBV7-2 and TRBJ1-6; D remains unclear. Germline V gene lookup returns CDR1 SGHTA and CDR2 FQGNSA. This CDR3 region has 14 residues. Trimming removed 2 bases from V and 5 bases from J, with 7 bases in between. CDR3 sequence (DNA): TGTGCCAGCAGCTTAAGGAGAGATAATTCACCCCTCCACTTT. It codes for CASSLRRDNSPLHF. The variable domain in full, completed from reference TRBV7-2 and TRBJ1-6, reads GAGVSQSPSNKVTEKGKDVELRCDPISGHTALYWYRQSLGQGLEFLIYFQGNSAPDKSGLPSDRFSAERTGGSVSTLTIQRTQQEDSAVYLCASSLRRDNSPLHFGNGTRLTVT.